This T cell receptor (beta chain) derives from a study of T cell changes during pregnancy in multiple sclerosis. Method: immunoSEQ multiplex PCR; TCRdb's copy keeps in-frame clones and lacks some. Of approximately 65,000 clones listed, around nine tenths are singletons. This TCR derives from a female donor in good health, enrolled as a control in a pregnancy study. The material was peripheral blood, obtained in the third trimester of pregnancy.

The CDR3: CASSDRGFDGEQFF. The CDR3 nucleotides read TGTGCCAGCAGTGATCGAGGATTCGATGGCGAGCAGTTCTTC. The chain uses TRBV6-4 and TRBJ2-1; D is uncertain. Germline V CDR1 and CDR2: MRHNA, SNTAGT. The CDR3 consists of 14 residues. Trimming pared 3 bases from V and 10 bases from J, leaving 16 bases between.